This record covers a single T cell receptor (beta chain). Its antigen is as yet unknown. The data were obtained in a study of a mutant IDH1 vaccine in newly diagnosed glioma. At the level of the study: Vaccinations were initiated 4-6 weeks following radiotherapy alone, or were given together with temozolomide cycles. Antecedent treatment encompassed radiotherapy, temozolomide, or their combination; the majority received both.

General study points: Whatever changes occurred in top peripheral T cell clonotypes seemed unrelated to pseudoprogression.

The table came from immunoSEQ multiplex PCR; TCRdb's copy has only in-frame clones and leaves some out. The top ten hold over 4% of the sample, which has about 66,000 clones, roughly 68% seen once. The ends were cut back, 2 bases at V and 7 bases at J, with 11 bases in the middle. This CDR3 comprises 13 residues. Per germline, CDR1 SNHLY and CDR2 FYNNEI. Time point specified: week 35, safety follow-up. Each vaccine dose was 300 ug of mutant IDH1 20-mer peptide, with topical imiquimod. Sample: PBMCs, taken from a glioma patient whose treatment included an IDH1 peptide vaccine. The chain recombines TRBV2 with TRBJ1-2; D ambiguous. This TCR derives from a man aged 50-60 years with glioma. This chain's CDR3 is CASSERTRRGYTF. For the CDR3, the DNA is TGTGCCAGCAGTGAACGGACCCGGCGTGGCTACACCTTC. Full variable domain (missing parts from reference TRBV2 and TRBJ1-2): EPEVTQTPSHQVTQMGQEVILRCVPISNHLYFYWYRQILGQKVEFLVSFYNNEISEKSEIFDDQFSVERPDGSNFTLKIRSTKLEDSAMYFCASSERTRRGYTFGSGTRLTVV.